Listed below are T cell receptor beta chains from one sample, sequenced in a study of chemoradiotherapy in HPV16-positive cancers. Sequencing was performed with immunoSEQ multiplex PCR; in TCRdb, only in-frame clones are kept and a portion is missing. The data hold under 40,000 clones, with roughly nine tenths observed a single time. This sample comprised blood, obtained from a patient who underwent chemoradiotherapy. All receptors come from a human donor with HPV-associated anogenital cancer. Each CDR3 is given with its conserved first and last residue. The D gene is left open where the match is weak. Expanded clones are given a class, and other clones once, few, many or no size at all.

d_gene,j_gene,len,abundance,v_gene,CDR3aa,CDR3nt
NA,TRBJ1-6,16,once,TRBV7-2,CASSLDGSSYNSPLHF,TGTGCCAGCAGCTTGGACGGGAGCTCCTATAATTCACCCCTCCACTTT
NA,TRBJ2-5,15,NA,TRBV9,CASSRQGPEKETQYF,TGTGCCAGCAGCCGCCAGGGCCCGGAGAAAGAGACCCAGTACTTC
NA,TRBJ1-1,14,NA,TRBV4-2,CASSYGTVNTEAFF,TGTGCCAGCAGTTATGGGACGGTTAACACTGAAGCTTTCTTT
NA,TRBJ1-3,15,NA,TRBV6-6,CASSYSGPGGNTIYF,TGTGCCAGCAGTTACTCAGGGCCCGGAGGAAACACCATATATTTT
NA,TRBJ1-4,16,NA,TRBV7-6,CASSPQGGLEDEKLFF,TGTGCCAGCAGCCCCCAGGGCGGACTAGAGGATGAAAAACTGTTTTTT
TRBD2,TRBJ2-1,13,NA,TRBV6-6,CASSSYSGNEQFF,TGTGCCAGCAGTTCTTATAGCGGGAATGAGCAGTTCTTC
NA,TRBJ1-2,13,NA,TRBV9,CASSTTAWSGYTF,TGTGCCAGCAGCACGACAGCCTGGAGTGGCTACACCTTC
TRBD1,TRBJ2-3,16,few,TRBV5-6,CASSFSTGGLTDTQYF,TGTGCCAGCAGCTTCTCGACAGGGGGCTTAACAGATACGCAGTATTTT
NA,TRBJ2-5,11,NA,TRBV7-2,CASSSSSTQYF,TGTGCCAGCAGCTCCTCGAGTACCCAGTACTTC
TRBD2,TRBJ2-5,14,NA,TRBV5-6,CASSLWWEGETQYF,TGTGCCAGCAGCTTGTGGTGGGAGGGGGAGACCCAGTACTTC
NA,TRBJ2-1,14,NA,TRBV5-6,CASTFGPVDNEQFF,TGTGCCAGCACCTTTGGGCCAGTAGACAATGAGCAGTTCTTC
NA,TRBJ2-1,15,few,TRBV7-2,CASSGGDGSYNEQFF,TGTGCCAGCTCTGGGGGTGACGGGTCCTACAATGAGCAGTTCTTC
TRBD1,TRBJ1-2,18,NA,TRBV4-2,CASSQEPGQIGSIYGYTF,TGTGCCAGCAGCCAAGAACCGGGACAGATAGGATCTATTTATGGCTACACCTTC
TRBD2,TRBJ2-7,14,NA,TRBV27,CASSRDYFSYEQYF,TGTGCCAGCAGCCGGGACTATTTTTCCTACGAGCAGTACTTC
NA,TRBJ2-1,14,NA,TRBV11-3,CASSSPGTFNEQFF,TGTGCCAGCAGCTCACCCGGGACTTTCAATGAGCAGTTCTTC
TRBD2,TRBJ2-1,16,NA,TRBV2,CASSPRGGLAGNEQFF,TGTGCCAGCAGCCCCAGGGGAGGACTAGCGGGAAATGAGCAGTTCTTC
NA,TRBJ1-5,12,NA,TRBV5-8,CASGRGNQPQHF,TGTGCCAGCGGCAGGGGCAATCAGCCCCAGCATTTT
TRBD2,TRBJ2-1,15,NA,TRBV19,CASSIPGLGDNEQFF,TGTGCCAGTAGTATCCCGGGACTAGGGGACAATGAGCAGTTCTTC
NA,TRBJ1-3,13,once,TRBV6-5,CASSRGSGNTIYF,TGTGCCAGCAGTAGGGGGTCTGGAAACACCATATATTTT
NA,TRBJ1-1,14,NA,TRBV19,CASATIGGQPKAFF,TGTGCCAGTGCCACCATTGGAGGACAGCCTAAAGCTTTCTTT
NA,TRBJ2-6,16,NA,TRBV5-4,CASSKEGVSGANVLTF,TGTGCCAGCTCGAAGGAAGGCGTCTCTGGGGCCAACGTCCTGACTTTC
NA,TRBJ1-1,14,NA,TRBV18,CASSPDQSNTEAFF,TGTGCCAGCTCCCCCGACCAGTCGAACACTGAAGCTTTCTTT
NA,TRBJ1-1,13,NA,TRBV11-2,CASSFGEAGEAFF,TGTGCCAGCAGCTTTGGGGAGGCGGGTGAAGCTTTCTTT
NA,TRBJ1-3,15,NA,TRBV18,CASSPTTTSGNTIYF,TGTGCCAGCTCACCGACGACAACCTCTGGAAACACCATATATTTT
NA,TRBJ1-2,15,NA,TRBV7-9,CASSLAVGQLYGYTF,TGTGCCAGCAGCTTAGCCGTCGGGCAGCTCTATGGCTACACCTTC
NA,TRBJ2-5,15,few,TRBV5-1,CASSLDDAVGETQYF,TGCGCCAGCAGCTTGGACGACGCCGTCGGGGAGACCCAGTACTTC
TRBD2,TRBJ2-5,13,NA,TRBV19,CASSMASGETQYF,TGTGCCAGTAGTATGGCTAGCGGGGAGACCCAGTACTTC
NA,TRBJ1-5,12,NA,TRBV10-2,CASSDSGRAQHF,TGCGCCAGCAGTGACTCGGGCAGGGCCCAGCATTTT
TRBD2,TRBJ2-5,15,NA,TRBV10-3,CAISEAGVREETQYF,TGTGCCATCAGTGAGGCGGGGGTGAGGGAAGAGACCCAGTACTTC
NA,TRBJ1-2,13,NA,TRBV29-1,CSATLGVNYGYTF,TGCAGCGCAACTCTCGGGGTTAACTATGGCTACACCTTC
TRBD2,TRBJ2-2,13,NA,TRBV29-1,CSVGTRRPGELFF,TGCAGCGTAGGGACTAGACGCCCCGGGGAGCTGTTTTTT
NA,TRBJ1-2,13,NA,TRBV14,CASSQPGAYGYTF,TGTGCCAGCAGCCAACCGGGGGCCTATGGCTACACCTTC
NA,TRBJ2-5,12,NA,TRBV7-7,CASSDALQTQYF,TGTGCTAGCAGCGACGCCCTGCAAACCCAGTACTTC
TRBD1,TRBJ1-1,14,NA,TRBV10-3,CASRDRAGNTEAFF,TGTGCCAGTCGGGACAGGGCGGGGAACACTGAAGCTTTCTTT
NA,TRBJ2-1,13,NA,TRBV10-3,CAIRKAEGDEQFF,TGTGCCATCAGAAAAGCGGAAGGGGATGAGCAGTTCTTC
TRBD1,TRBJ1-2,16,NA,TRBV4-3,CASSQIPGQGIYGYTF,TGCGCCAGCAGCCAGATCCCGGGACAGGGGATCTATGGCTACACCTTC
NA,TRBJ1-2,14,NA,TRBV7-9,CASSLTTGVYGYTF,TGTGCCAGCAGCTTAACGACAGGAGTCTATGGCTACACCTTC
TRBD2,TRBJ2-1,17,NA,TRBV19,CASSPTGAGGPYNEQFF,TGTGCCAGTAGTCCGACGGGAGCGGGGGGGCCCTACAATGAGCAGTTCTTC